This record concerns one TCR beta chain sequence. Its antigen is unidentified. Assay: immunoSEQ multiplex PCR; the TCRdb copy retains only in-frame clones and omits some. The profile shows roughly 97,000 clones, 90% to 95% of them singletons. Germline CDR1 is MNHEY and CDR2 is SMNVEV (reference sequence). V was trimmed by 3 bases and J by 5 bases, leaving 12 bases between them. This CDR3 region has 14 residues. This sample is drawn from a study of graft-versus-host responses after intestinal transplantation. The specimen was unstimulated CD4+ T cells sorted from spleen or lymph node cells, collected before transplant. V gene TRBV27 combines with J gene TRBJ2-3; D possibly corresponds to TRBD2 (7 bases). This TCR was sampled from a human donor who was the organ donor for an intestinal transplant. CDR3 in amino acids: CASSFRGAVDTQYF. The CDR3 DNA reads TGTGCCAGCAGTTTCCGGGGGGCGGTAGATACGCAGTATTTT.